This TCR beta chain was identified in a study of T-cell reconstitution after alpha-beta-depleted transplantation in children. Preparation of the TCRbeta library used unique molecular identifiers. TCRdb called the PCR reads again in MiXCR, with one record for every CDR3 protein. This table holds around 190,000 distinct CDR3 sequences, 6.6% found once. In the case of this clonotype: What it recognizes is unknown.

Overall study results and limits: Reportedly, roughly two months post-transplant, alpha-beta T cells arose from several hundred expanded graft clones. Elevated TCRbeta diversity at day 60 was traced, in some patients, to surviving recipient T cells and thymic progenitors. Newly produced T cells mostly accounted for T-cell counts and diversity one year post-transplant.

The V and J ends lost 6 bases and 6 bases respectively, with 14 bases between them. Germline-derived CDR1 and CDR2 are DFQATT and SNEGSKA (reference sequence). The CDR3 loop spans 12 amino acids. The source material was PBMCs, sampled before TCRalphabeta/CD19-depleted stem cell transplant. J is TRBJ2-5 and V is TRBV20-1; D is ambiguous. The TCR comes from a boy younger than 10 with acute lymphoblastic leukemia, due to receive a stem cell transplant. This CDR3 is CSAPDPIQTQYF. DNA for the CDR3: TGCAGTGCCCCGGACCCAATTCAGACCCAGTACTTC.